These 3 T cell receptor beta chains were sequenced from one sample in a study of shared clonotypes between healthy human individuals. Method: immunoSEQ multiplex PCR; TCRdb's copy keeps in-frame clones and lacks some. Of 2 million to 2.5 million clones listed, around 90% are singletons. The sequenced sample was naive CD4+ T cells from PBMCs. Subset described: CD45RA+ positively selected. Source of these receptors: a man between 18 and 29 years old in good health. Some clones in this sample may be carry-over from other donors' samples.

The count of this clone is one. This chain connects TRBV5-4 to TRBJ1-2; D is possibly TRBD1 (6 bases). The V and J ends lost 2 bases and 5 bases respectively, with 13 bases between them. This CDR3 is 14 amino acids long. Per germline, CDR1 SGHNT and CDR2 YYREEE (reference sequence). This CDR3 is CASSFPGVNYGYTF. The CDR3 region has the DNA TGTGCCAGCAGCTTTCCAGGGGTAAATTATGGCTACACCTTC.

V gene TRBV28 combines with J gene TRBJ2-7; either TRBD1 or TRBD2 may fit D (6 bases each). V lost 7 bases and J 3 bases, leaving 19 bases between the germline ends. The CDR3 is 15 residues long. Germline V gene data show CDR1 as MDHEN and CDR2 as SYDVKM. The CDR3 DNA reads TGTGCCAGCACTGCTAAGGGGGGCCCGGACTACGAGCAGTACTTC. Its protein is CASTAKGGPDYEQYF.

The V gene is TRBV5-1, the J gene TRBJ2-2; D unclear. Germline CDR1 reads SGHRS; CDR2 reads YFSETQ. The germline V and J ends were trimmed by 5 bases and 4 bases, with 3 bases remaining between them. This CDR3 comprises 11 residues. The CDR3 nucleotides are TGCGCCAGCAGAGCCACCGGGGAGCTGTTTTTT. Translating gives CASRATGELFF.